The subject of this entry is one TCR beta chain. Profiled with immunoSEQ multiplex PCR; TCRdb holds only in-frame clones, not every one. The table has 300,000 to 400,000 clones, roughly 86% seen once; the top ten hold around 7.8%. This sample stems from a study of blood T cell repertoires in COVID-19. Whole-study context: There were acute and convalescent COVID-19 samples, and they came from the United States, Italy and Spain.

With 8 bases removed from V and 2 bases from J, the gap between germline ends came to 12 bases. CDR3 size: 13 residues. CDR1 MNHEY and CDR2 SVGAGI come from the germline V gene. Sequencing used peripheral blood. The receptor was derived from a woman in her forties or fifties who had recovered from COVID-19. The genes are TRBV6-5 and TRBJ1-2; D perhaps matches TRBD1 (6 bases). The CDR3 loop reads CASATGPNYGYTF. The CDR3, as DNA: TGTGCCAGCGCGACAGGCCCCAACTATGGCTACACCTTC.